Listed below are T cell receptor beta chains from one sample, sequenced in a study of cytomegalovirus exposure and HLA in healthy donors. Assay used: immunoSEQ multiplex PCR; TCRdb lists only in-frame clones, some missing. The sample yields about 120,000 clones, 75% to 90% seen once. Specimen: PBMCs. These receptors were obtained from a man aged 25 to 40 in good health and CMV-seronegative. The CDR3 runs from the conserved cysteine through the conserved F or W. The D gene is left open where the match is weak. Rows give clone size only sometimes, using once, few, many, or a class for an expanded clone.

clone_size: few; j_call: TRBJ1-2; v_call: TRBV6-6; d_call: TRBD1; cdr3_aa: CASSPQLLRTGQGYTF; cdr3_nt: TGTGCCAGCAGTCCACAACTACTCAGGACAGGGCAGGGCTACACCTTC
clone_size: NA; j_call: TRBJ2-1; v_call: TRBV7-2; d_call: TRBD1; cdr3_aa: CASRVGTAEQFF; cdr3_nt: TGTGCCAGCAGGGTAGGGACAGCCGAGCAGTTCTTC
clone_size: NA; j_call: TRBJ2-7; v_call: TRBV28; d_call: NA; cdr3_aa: CASGGPYEQYF; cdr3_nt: TGTGCCAGCGGGGGCCCCTACGAGCAGTACTTC
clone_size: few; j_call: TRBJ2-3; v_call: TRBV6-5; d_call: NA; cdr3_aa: CASSLAGAPTDTQYF; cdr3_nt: TGTGCCAGCAGTTTGGCGGGGGCTCCCACAGATACGCAGTATTTT
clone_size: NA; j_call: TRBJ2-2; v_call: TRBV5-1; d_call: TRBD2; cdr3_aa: CASSLVASGGANTGELFF; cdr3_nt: TGCGCCAGCAGCTTGGTGGCTAGCGGGGGGGCGAACACCGGGGAGCTGTTTTTT
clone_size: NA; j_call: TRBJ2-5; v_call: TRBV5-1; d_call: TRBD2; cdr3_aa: CASTSGGFQETQYF; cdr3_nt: TGCGCCAGCACTAGCGGGGGGTTCCAAGAGACCCAGTACTTC
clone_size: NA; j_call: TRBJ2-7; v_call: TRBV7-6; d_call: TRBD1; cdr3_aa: CASSLKTGGSYEQYF; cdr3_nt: TGTGCCAGCAGCTTAAAGACAGGGGGTTCCTACGAGCAGTACTTC
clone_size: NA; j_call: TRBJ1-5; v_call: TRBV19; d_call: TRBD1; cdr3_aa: CTSSIQGALGDQPQHF; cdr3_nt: TGTACCAGTAGTATACAGGGGGCTTTAGGGGATCAGCCCCAGCATTTT
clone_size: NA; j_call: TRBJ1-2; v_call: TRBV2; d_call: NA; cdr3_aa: CASSVRGSDYGYTF; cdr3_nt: TGTGCCAGCAGTGTTCGGGGGTCAGATTATGGCTACACCTTC
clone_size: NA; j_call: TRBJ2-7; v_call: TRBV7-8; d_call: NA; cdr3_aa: CASSLGSGYSSYEQYF; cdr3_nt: TGTGCCAGCAGCTTAGGATCGGGTTATAGCTCCTACGAGCAGTACTTC
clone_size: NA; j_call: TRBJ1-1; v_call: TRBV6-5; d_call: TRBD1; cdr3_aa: CASSHTGGEAFF; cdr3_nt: TGTGCCAGCAGTCACACAGGGGGCGAAGCTTTCTTT
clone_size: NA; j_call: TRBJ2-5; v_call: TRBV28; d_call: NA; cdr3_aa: CASSLAGAGWETQYF; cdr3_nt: TGTGCCAGCAGTTTGGCAGGGGCGGGCTGGGAGACCCAGTACTTC
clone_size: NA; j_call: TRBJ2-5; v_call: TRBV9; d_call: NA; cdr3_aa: CASSVDLSAETQYF; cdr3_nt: TGTGCCAGCAGCGTAGACCTTAGTGCGGAGACCCAGTACTTC
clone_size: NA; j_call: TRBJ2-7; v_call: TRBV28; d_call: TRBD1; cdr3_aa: CASSFVHEGANAYEQYF; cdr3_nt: TGTGCCAGCAGTTTCGTTCACGAGGGGGCTAATGCGTACGAGCAGTACTTC
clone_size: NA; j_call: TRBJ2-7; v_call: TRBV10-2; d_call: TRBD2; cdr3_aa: CASRSGGAYEQYF; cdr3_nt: TGCGCCAGCAGGTCGGGAGGCGCCTACGAGCAGTACTTC
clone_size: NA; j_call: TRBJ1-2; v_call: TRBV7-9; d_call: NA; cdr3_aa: CASSPAGNYGYTF; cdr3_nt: TGTGCCAGCAGCCCAGCAGGGAACTATGGCTACACCTTC
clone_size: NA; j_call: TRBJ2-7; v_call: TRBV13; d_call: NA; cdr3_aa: CASTWGRTYEQYF; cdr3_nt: TGTGCCAGCACCTGGGGGCGGACCTACGAGCAGTACTTC
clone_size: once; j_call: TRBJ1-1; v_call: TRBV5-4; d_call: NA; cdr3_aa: CASSLVAGAQNTEAFF; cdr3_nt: TGTGCCAGCAGCCTAGTAGCTGGAGCCCAGAACACTGAAGCTTTCTTT
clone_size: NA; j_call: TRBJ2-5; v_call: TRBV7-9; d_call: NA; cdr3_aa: CASSPPRGARETQYF; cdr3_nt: TGTGCCAGCAGCCCCCCTCGGGGGGCTAGAGAGACCCAGTACTTC
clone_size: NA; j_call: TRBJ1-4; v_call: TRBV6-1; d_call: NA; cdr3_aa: CASSEAMGGYGPTNEKLFF; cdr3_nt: TGTGCCAGCAGTGAAGCAATGGGAGGGTATGGCCCAACTAATGAAAAACTGTTTTTT
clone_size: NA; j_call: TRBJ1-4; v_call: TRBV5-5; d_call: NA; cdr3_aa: CASSLRVATNEKLFF; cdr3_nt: TGTGCCAGCAGCTTGAGAGTTGCAACTAATGAAAAACTGTTTTTT
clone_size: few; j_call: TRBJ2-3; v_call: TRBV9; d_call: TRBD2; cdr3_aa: CASSVESSGGRDTQYF; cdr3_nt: TGTGCCAGCAGCGTAGAATCCAGCGGGGGGAGGGATACGCAGTATTTT
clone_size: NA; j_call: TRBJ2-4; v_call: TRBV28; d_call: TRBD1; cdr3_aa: CASSLTGGPKNSQYF; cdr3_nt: TGTGCCAGCAGTTTAACAGGGGGCCCCAAAAACAGTCAGTACTTC
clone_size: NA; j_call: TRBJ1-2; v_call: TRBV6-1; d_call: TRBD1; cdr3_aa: CASTPDRATYGYTF; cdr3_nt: TGTGCCAGCACACCGGACAGGGCCACTTATGGCTACACCTTC
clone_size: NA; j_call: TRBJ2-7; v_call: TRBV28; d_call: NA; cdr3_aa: CASSLTGDYEQYF; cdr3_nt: TGTGCCAGCAGTCTGACAGGAGACTACGAGCAGTACTTC
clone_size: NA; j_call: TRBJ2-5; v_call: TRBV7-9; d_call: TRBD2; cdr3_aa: CASSLRPLAGGEETQYF; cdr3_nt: TGTGCCAGCAGCTTACGCCCACTAGCGGGGGGGGAAGAGACCCAGTACTTC
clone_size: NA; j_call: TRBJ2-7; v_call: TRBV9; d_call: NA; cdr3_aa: CASSPNRNSYEQYF; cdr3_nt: TGTGCCAGCAGCCCCAACAGGAACTCCTACGAGCAGTACTTC
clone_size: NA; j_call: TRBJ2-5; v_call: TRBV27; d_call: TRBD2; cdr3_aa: CASGPGGEETQYF; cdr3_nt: TGTGCCAGCGGACCGGGAGGGGAAGAGACCCAGTACTTC
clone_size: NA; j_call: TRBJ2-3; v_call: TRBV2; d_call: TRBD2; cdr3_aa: CASSEVGLAGASTDTQYF; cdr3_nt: TGTGCCAGCAGCGAAGTGGGACTAGCGGGGGCTAGCACAGATACGCAGTATTTT
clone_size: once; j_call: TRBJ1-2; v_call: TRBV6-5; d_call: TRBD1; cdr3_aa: CASSSTGGGYGYTF; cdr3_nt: TGTGCCAGCAGTTCAACAGGGGGCGGCTATGGCTACACCTTC
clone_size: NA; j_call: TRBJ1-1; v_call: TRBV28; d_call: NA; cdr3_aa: CASTLPGGAEAFF; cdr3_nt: TGTGCCAGCACCCTCCCCGGGGGGGCTGAAGCTTTCTTT
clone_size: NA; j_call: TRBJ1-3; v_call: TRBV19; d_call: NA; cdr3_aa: CASSEGRGNTIYF; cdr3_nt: TGTGCCAGTAGTGAAGGGAGAGGAAACACCATATATTTT
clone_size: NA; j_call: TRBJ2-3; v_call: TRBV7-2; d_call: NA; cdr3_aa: CASSSTGTTDTQYF; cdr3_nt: TGTGCCAGCAGCTCAACAGGGACCACAGATACGCAGTATTTT
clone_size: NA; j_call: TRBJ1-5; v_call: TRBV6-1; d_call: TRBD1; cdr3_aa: CASSEMGQGSQPQHF; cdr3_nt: TGTGCCAGCAGTGAAATGGGACAGGGGAGTCAGCCCCAGCATTTT
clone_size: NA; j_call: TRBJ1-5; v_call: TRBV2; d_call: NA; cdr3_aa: CASKKDPGSNQPQHF; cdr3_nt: TGTGCCAGCAAAAAAGACCCGGGAAGCAATCAGCCCCAGCATTTT
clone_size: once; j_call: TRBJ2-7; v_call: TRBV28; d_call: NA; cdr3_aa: CASSLRSRGYEQYF; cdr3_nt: TGTGCCAGCAGTTTAAGGTCCAGGGGCTACGAGCAGTACTTC
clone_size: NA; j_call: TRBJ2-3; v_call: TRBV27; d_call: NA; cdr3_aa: CASSLGGDTQYF; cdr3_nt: TGTGCCAGCAGTTTAGGGGGGGATACGCAGTATTTT
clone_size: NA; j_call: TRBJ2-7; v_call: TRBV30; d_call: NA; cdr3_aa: CAWSVGRGAYEQYF; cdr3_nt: TGTGCCTGGAGTGTAGGCAGGGGCGCCTACGAGCAGTACTTC
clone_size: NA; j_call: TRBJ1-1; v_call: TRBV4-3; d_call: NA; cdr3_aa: CASSQERTVLEAFF; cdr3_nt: TGCGCCAGCAGCCAAGAGAGAACAGTACTCGAAGCTTTCTTT
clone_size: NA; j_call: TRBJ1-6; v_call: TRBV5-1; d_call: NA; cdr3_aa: CASSRGGDSPLHF; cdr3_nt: TGCGCCAGCAGCAGGGGGGGGGATTCACCCCTCCACTTT
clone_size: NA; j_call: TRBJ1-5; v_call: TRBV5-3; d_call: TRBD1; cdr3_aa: CARSLAGQGTGAKQPQHF; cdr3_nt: TGTGCCAGAAGCTTGGCCGGGCAGGGGACAGGGGCAAAACAGCCCCAGCATTTT
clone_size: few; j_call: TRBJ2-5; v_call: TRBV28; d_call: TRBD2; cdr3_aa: CASASGGAQETQYF; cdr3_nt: TGTGCCAGCGCCTCGGGGGGGGCCCAAGAGACCCAGTACTTC
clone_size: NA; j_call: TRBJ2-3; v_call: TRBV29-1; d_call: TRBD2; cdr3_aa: CSVEGSGGRTSTDTQYF; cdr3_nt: TGCAGCGTTGAAGGGAGCGGGGGCCGAACTAGCACAGATACGCAGTATTTT
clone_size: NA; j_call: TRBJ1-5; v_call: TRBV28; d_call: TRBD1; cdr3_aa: CASSFRPGVTGSFGQPQHF; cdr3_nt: TGTGCCAGCAGTTTTCGCCCGGGGGTGACAGGGTCTTTCGGTCAGCCCCAGCATTTT
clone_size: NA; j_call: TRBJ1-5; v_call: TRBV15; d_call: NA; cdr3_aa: CATSRDGNQPQHF; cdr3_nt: TGTGCCACCAGCAGAGACGGCAATCAGCCCCAGCATTTT
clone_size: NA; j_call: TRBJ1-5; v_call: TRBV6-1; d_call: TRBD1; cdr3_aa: CASSEAGGLYQPQHF; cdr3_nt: TGTGCCAGCAGTGAGGCAGGGGGCCTTTATCAGCCCCAGCATTTT
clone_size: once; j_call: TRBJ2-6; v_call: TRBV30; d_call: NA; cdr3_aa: CAWRDNSEGTGANVLTF; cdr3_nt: TGTGCCTGGAGAGACAACAGTGAGGGGACAGGGGCCAACGTCCTGACTTTC
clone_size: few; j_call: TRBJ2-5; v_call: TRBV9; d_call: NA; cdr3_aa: CASSGVTGEETQYF; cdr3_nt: TGTGCCAGCAGCGGCGTAACGGGGGAGGAGACCCAGTACTTC
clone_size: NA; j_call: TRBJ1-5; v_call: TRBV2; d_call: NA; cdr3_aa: CASSGVGEGQPQHF; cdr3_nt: TGTGCCAGCAGTGGGGTGGGGGAGGGTCAGCCCCAGCATTTT
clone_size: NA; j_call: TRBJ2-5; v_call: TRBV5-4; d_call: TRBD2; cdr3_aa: CASSLDGSGGPVPQYF; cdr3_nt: TGTGCCAGCAGCTTGGACGGGAGCGGGGGCCCTGTGCCCCAGTACTTC
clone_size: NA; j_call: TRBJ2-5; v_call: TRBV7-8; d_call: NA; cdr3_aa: CASSARQLLRETQYF; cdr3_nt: TGTGCCAGCAGCGCAAGACAGCTACTTAGGGAGACCCAGTACTTC
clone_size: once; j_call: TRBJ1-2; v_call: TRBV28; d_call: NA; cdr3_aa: CASRPGQSVYGYTF; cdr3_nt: TGTGCCAGCAGACCGGGACAAAGTGTCTATGGCTACACCTTC
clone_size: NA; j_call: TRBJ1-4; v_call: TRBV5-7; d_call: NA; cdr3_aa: CASSLGHRDPREKLFF; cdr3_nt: TGTGCCAGCAGCTTGGGGCACAGGGATCCCCGGGAAAAACTGTTTTTT